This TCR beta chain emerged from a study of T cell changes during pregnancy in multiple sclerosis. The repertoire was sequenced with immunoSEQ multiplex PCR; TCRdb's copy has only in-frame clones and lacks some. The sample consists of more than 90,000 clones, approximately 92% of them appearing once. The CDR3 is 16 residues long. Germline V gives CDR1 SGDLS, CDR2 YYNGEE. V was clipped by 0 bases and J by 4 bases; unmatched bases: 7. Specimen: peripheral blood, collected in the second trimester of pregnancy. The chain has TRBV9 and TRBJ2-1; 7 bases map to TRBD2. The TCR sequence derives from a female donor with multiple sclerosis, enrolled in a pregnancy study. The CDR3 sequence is CASSVATSGAYNEQFF. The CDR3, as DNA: TGTGCCAGCAGCGTAGCTACGAGCGGGGCTTACAATGAGCAGTTCTTC.